This passage covers 20 T cell receptor beta chains from one sample sequenced in a study of blood T cell repertoires in COVID-19. Only in-frame clones appear in the TCRdb table, and some are missing; sequencing was by immunoSEQ multiplex PCR. Seen here are just under 95,000 clones, 80% observed once, and the top ten hold 15% to 20%. The sequencing sample was made of peripheral blood. All receptors come from a human donor in a cohort sampled during active COVID-19.

The chain joins TRBV9 to TRBJ2-1; TRBD1 is a possible D gene (6 bases). Between the trimmed V and J ends, which lost 4 bases and 4 bases, there was a span of 15 bases. This CDR3 contains 15 residues. From germline, CDR1 is SGDLS and CDR2 YYNGEE. In nucleotides, the CDR3 is TGTGCCAGCAGCATCAGGGGTGACGAGTACAATGAGCAGTTCTTC. Translation gives CASSIRGDEYNEQFF.

This clone was found a few times. The V call is TRBV12-3 or TRBV12-4, the J call TRBJ1-6, with D possibly TRBD1 on 5 matching bases. Deletions cut 8 bases from V and 10 bases from J, with 12 bases between. The CDR3 contains 12 residues. CDR3 region: CASGRGTSPLHF. CDR3 nucleotide sequence: TGTGCCAGCGGGCGGGGGACCTCACCCCTCCACTTT.

The gene calls are TRBV27 and TRBJ1-5, with D perhaps matching TRBD1 (5 bases). V lost 6 bases and J 4 bases, leaving 13 bases between the germline ends. Germline V gene lookup returns CDR1 MNHEY and CDR2 SMNVEV (reference sequence). CDR3 length: 14 amino acids. This chain's CDR3 is CASRPVAGNQPQHF. The DNA of the CDR3 is TGTGCCAGCAGGCCTGTGGCAGGGAATCAGCCCCAGCATTTT.

The chain recombines TRBV27 with TRBJ2-3, with D perhaps matching TRBD2 (7 bases). Per germline, CDR1 MNHEY and CDR2 SMNVEV (reference sequence). Trimming removed 7 bases at V and 2 bases at J, with 31 bases between. CDR3 length: 20 residues. The CDR3 region has the DNA TGTGCCAGCACCTTCCAGGGGAAGGGGCGCAGCGGGACTTTCACAGATACGCAGTATTTT. Residues: CASTFQGKGRSGTFTDTQYF.

CDR3 protein: CASNPGGLAGGPAGELFF. In DNA, the CDR3 is TGTGCCAGTAACCCAGGGGGACTAGCGGGAGGGCCGGCCGGGGAGCTGTTTTTT. The chain recombines TRBV19 with TRBJ2-2, with 16 nucleotides matching TRBD2. The CDR3 totals 18 residues. The V segment lost 7 bases and the J segment 6 bases; nucleotides outside the gene matches: 11. The germline gives CDR1 LNHDA, CDR2 SQIVND (reference sequence).

This clone was seen more than once but under ten times. The V gene is TRBV6-5, the J gene TRBJ2-1, with TRBD1 as a possible D gene (6 bases). Trimming shortened V by 0 bases and J by 6 bases, and 15 bases separated the two germline ends. Per the germline V gene, CDR1 is MNHEY and CDR2 is SVGAGI. The CDR3 is 16 residues long. In DNA form, the CDR3 reads TGTGCCAGCAGTTACTCAGAGGGGGATAAGCGCAATGAGCAGTTCTTC. Its protein product is CASSYSEGDKRNEQFF.

This chain uses TRBV18 with TRBJ2-7; D gene uncertain. Trimming pared 0 bases from V and 5 bases from J, leaving 8 bases between. Germline V lookup: CDR1 KGHSH, CDR2 LQKENI. The CDR3 has 13 amino acids. CDR3 amino acids: CASSPPLSHEQYF. The CDR3 coding sequence is TGTGCCAGCTCACCACCCCTGAGCCACGAGCAGTACTTC.

The J gene is TRBJ1-6, the V gene TRBV19; no clear D gene. CDR1 and CDR2 from the germline V gene are LNHDA and SQIVND (reference sequence). Trimming cost V 5 bases and J 2 bases, with 13 bases left between them. The CDR3 has 16 residues. The CDR3, as DNA: TGTGCCAGTAGTTCCTGGGAGACACCCTATAATTCACCCCTCCACTTT. This encodes CASSSWETPYNSPLHF.

V gene TRBV7-6 combines with J gene TRBJ2-7; TRBD1 agrees at 8 bases. The CDR3 sequence is 13 residues long. V was clipped by 3 bases and J by 5 bases; unmatched bases: 3. CDR1 and CDR2 (germline): SGHVS, FNYEAQ. The DNA of the CDR3 is TGTGCCAGCAGCTTGACAGGGGACCACGAGCAGTACTTC. Protein: CASSLTGDHEQYF.

This chain joins TRBV5-4 and TRBJ1-4; no definite D call. Germline V gene data show CDR1 as SGHNT and CDR2 as YYREEE (reference sequence). The CDR3 totals 18 residues. V was cut by 5 bases and J by 1 base, with 21 bases left in between. CDR3 residues: CASRYATGSKGTNEKLFF. CDR3 nucleotide sequence: TGTGCCAGCAGATATGCGACTGGGAGCAAAGGAACTAATGAAAAACTGTTTTTT.

This chain uses TRBV13 with TRBJ2-6; TRBD1 aligns across 7 bases. V dropped 2 bases and J dropped 4; count of bases not matched to a gene: 5. This CDR3 is 16 amino acids long. Per the germline V gene, CDR1 is PRHDT and CDR2 is FYEKMQ (reference sequence). The CDR3 here is CASSLSTGLGANVLTF. The CDR3 nucleotides read TGTGCCAGCAGCTTATCGACAGGGCTCGGGGCCAACGTCCTGACTTTC.

The V call is TRBV5-1, the J call TRBJ2-7; TRBD2 matches 12 bases. V was pared by 3 bases and J by 5 bases, with 6 bases of the junction left unmatched. Germline assignment: CDR1 SGHRS and CDR2 YFSETQ. This CDR3 has 15 amino acids. In DNA form, the CDR3 reads TGCGCCAGCAGCTACAAACTAGCGGGAGGCCACGAGCAGTACTTC. This translates into CASSYKLAGGHEQYF.

The rearrangement uses TRBV5-1 and TRBJ2-3; 9 nucleotides match TRBD2. V gave up 4 bases and J gave up 5 bases; unmatched junction bases: 11. The CDR3 consists of 16 residues. The germline gives CDR1 SGHRS, CDR2 YFSETQ. In DNA form, the CDR3 reads TGCGCCAGCAGCCCTCTAAGCGGGAGGCGGGGAGATACGCAGTATTTT. It codes for CASSPLSGRRGDTQYF.

V gene TRBV28 combines with J gene TRBJ1-1; D is possibly TRBD1 (5 bases). CDR3 length equals 13 residues. Trimming took off 3 bases at V and 7 bases at J, with 12 bases between the two ends. The germline gives CDR1 MDHEN, CDR2 SYDVKM. CDR3 in DNA: TGTGCCAGCAGTTTCTCGGGGGGTGGTGAAGCTTTCTTT. Translation gives CASSFSGGGEAFF.

The chain is built from TRBV6-5 and TRBJ2-7; 13 bases agree with TRBD2. Germline CDR1 reads MNHEY; CDR2 reads SVGAGI. The CDR3 spans 15 residues. The trim removed 6 bases at V and 2 bases at J, leaving 4 bases unmatched. In nucleotides, the CDR3 is TGTGCCAGCAGGCTTGGACTAGCGGGGGCCTACGAGCAGTACTTC. Translating gives CASRLGLAGAYEQYF.

This chain uses TRBV2 with TRBJ1-2; D is ambiguous. Germline lookup yields CDR1 SNHLY and CDR2 FYNNEI. The CDR3 runs 11 residues. V lost 7 bases to trimming and J lost 8 bases, with 11 bases between them. The CDR3 region has the DNA TGTGCCAGCACATGGAGGGTCGGCTACACCTTC. Encoded protein: CASTWRVGYTF.

The chain links TRBV28 to TRBJ1-4; TRBD1 agrees at 11 bases. Germline assignment: CDR1 MDHEN and CDR2 SYDVKM. The junction had 9 bases not matched to a gene; V was cut back by 6 bases and J by 3 bases. The CDR3 is made up of 17 amino acids. CDR3 bases: TGTGCCAGCAGCCTCTTAGGGACAGGGGGAGCTAATGAAAAACTGTTTTTT. It codes for CASSLLGTGGANEKLFF.

V usage is TRBV10-3 and J usage is TRBJ1-2, with a possible D match to TRBD1 (6 bases). Germline V lookup: CDR1 ENHRY, CDR2 SYGVKD. Trimming took 11 bases from V and 1 from J, leaving 17 bases between them. CDR3 size: 14 residues. The CDR3 nucleotides are TGTGCCTCCCACGGGGGGCTGGATAACTATGGCTACACCTTC. This translates into CASHGGLDNYGYTF.

The rearrangement links TRBV10-3 to TRBJ2-7; perhaps TRBD1 as D (6 bases). Trimming removed 4 bases from V and 5 bases from J, with 9 bases in between. The CDR3 spans 12 residues. Germline CDR1 is ENHRY and CDR2 is SYGVKD. The CDR3 is CAISGTVNEQYF. CDR3 coding DNA: TGTGCCATCAGTGGGACAGTCAACGAGCAGTACTTC.

The rearrangement uses TRBV7-8 and TRBJ1-5; TRBD1 agrees at 7 bases. V shed 1 base, J shed 1 base, and the junction held 7 bases outside the gene matches. The germline gives CDR1 SGHVS, CDR2 FQNEAQ. The length of the CDR3 is 17 residues. In nucleotides, the CDR3 is TGTGCCAGCAGCTTAGGACTAACGGGACAGAGCAATCAGCCCCAGCATTTT. As protein: CASSLGLTGQSNQPQHF.